This T cell receptor beta chain was identified in a study of cytomegalovirus exposure and HLA in healthy donors. Vbeta (60) and Jbeta (13) primers were used in the PCR. The protocol was immunoSEQ multiplex PCR, while the TCRdb copy is restricted to in-frame clones and leaves out a portion. This sample's clone table lists tens of thousands of clones. This CDR3 has 13 residues. From germline, CDR1 is MNHEY and CDR2 SMNVEV (reference sequence). V lost 4 bases to trimming and J lost 9 bases; unmatched junction nucleotides: 6. The TCR was taken from a man between 25 and 39 years old in good health and CMV-seropositive. Sequenced: PBMCs. The V and J genes are TRBV27 and TRBJ2-1, with 7 bases that match TRBD2. DNA for the CDR3: TGTGCCAGCAGTTGGACTAGTAGGAGTGAGCAGTTCTTC. The encoded protein is CASSWTSRSEQFF.